A selection of T cell receptor beta chains follows, all from one sample in a study of shared clonotypes between healthy human individuals. Sequencing used immunoSEQ multiplex PCR; TCRdb keeps in-frame clones, though not all of them. The table includes around 2.1 million clones, roughly 91% detected once. Material for sequencing was naive CD8+ T cells from PBMCs. The source is a man aged 18 to 30 in good health. Some clones in this sample may be carry-over from other donors' samples. Each CDR3 is given with its conserved first and last residue. D genes are given only for firm matches. Clone sizes are given selectively: once, few, many, or a class where the clone is expanded.

D	size	V	J	DNA	CDR3
TRBD1	NA	TRBV9	TRBJ1-1	TGTGCCAGCAGCCAGGGACAGCGTGTGGGCACTGAAGCTTTCTTT	CASSQGQRVGTEAFF
NA	NA	TRBV19	TRBJ1-5	TGTGCCAGTAGGGAGGGGTTAGTACAGCCCCAGCATTTT	CASREGLVQPQHF
NA	NA	TRBV29-1	TRBJ2-7	TGCAGCGTTGACCAGGGTCCCACCTACGAGCAGTACTTC	CSVDQGPTYEQYF
NA	NA	TRBV25-1	TRBJ2-1	TGTGCCAGCAGTGTGGACGGATACAATGAGCAGTTCTTC	CASSVDGYNEQFF
NA	NA	TRBV5-1	TRBJ2-6	TGCGCCAGCAGCCTACGGAGCAGGGGTGATTTTGGGGCCAACGTCCTGACTTTC	CASSLRSRGDFGANVLTF
NA	once	TRBV7-9	TRBJ1-2	TGTGCCAGCAGCTTGGAGAGTGGCTACACCTTC	CASSLESGYTF
TRBD2	NA	TRBV2	TRBJ2-3	TGTGCCAGCAGCGGACTAGCGGGAGCCCCAGATACGCAGTATTTT	CASSGLAGAPDTQYF
NA	NA	TRBV5-6	TRBJ1-4	TGTGCCAGCAGGCCCTCGGGGCGCGGTTTACAGAAACTGTTTTTT	CASRPSGRGLQKLFF
NA	NA	TRBV11-2	TRBJ1-5	TGTGCCAGCAGCTTAGAGGGGGGGCGCGGTAATCAGCCCCAGCATTTT	CASSLEGGRGNQPQHF
NA	NA	TRBV28	TRBJ1-2	TGTGCCAGCAGTTTAAGATCCTTAGAGAACTATGGCTACACCTTC	CASSLRSLENYGYTF
NA	NA	TRBV7-2	TRBJ2-1	TGTGCCAGCAGCTCCTTCGCGGGACAGTACAATGAGCAGTTCTTC	CASSSFAGQYNEQFF
NA	NA	TRBV27	TRBJ1-1	TGTGCCAGCAGCCCTAACCGAATCATGGGACCGCACACTGAAGCTTTCTTT	CASSPNRIMGPHTEAFF
TRBD1	NA	TRBV9	TRBJ1-3	TGTGCCAGCAGCGAAAATACAGGGGCTAACTCTGGAAACACCATATATTTT	CASSENTGANSGNTIYF
TRBD2	NA	TRBV7-6	TRBJ2-2	TGTGCCAGCAGCATACTAGCGGGAGGCACCGGGGAGCTGTTTTTT	CASSILAGGTGELFF
TRBD1	NA	TRBV2	TRBJ2-7	TGTGCCAGCAGTGAAGGGGGGGGACAGGGCATTCACGAGCAGTACTTC	CASSEGGGQGIHEQYF
NA	NA	TRBV6-1	TRBJ1-1	TGTGCCAGCAGTGATACCCCACTTGAAGCTTTCTTT	CASSDTPLEAFF
NA	NA	TRBV7-9	TRBJ2-1	TGTGCCAGCAGCTTATGGGTTAATGAGCAGTTCTTC	CASSLWVNEQFF
NA	NA	TRBV6-4	TRBJ1-3	TGTGCCAGCAGTTCTGGGCTCACCTCTGGAAACACCATATATTTT	CASSSGLTSGNTIYF
NA	few	TRBV7-9	TRBJ2-7	TGTGCCAGCAGCTTCCAGTACGAGCAGTACTTC	CASSFQYEQYF
NA	NA	TRBV6-5	TRBJ2-1	TGTGCCAGCAACCCCCGGGACTCCTCCTACAATGAGCAGTTCTTC	CASNPRDSSYNEQFF
NA	NA	TRBV7-9	TRBJ2-1	TGTGCCAGCAGCGCGGTAGACCTTACAATTGAGCAGTTCTTC	CASSAVDLTIEQFF
NA	once	TRBV7-9	TRBJ1-2	TGTGCCAGCAGCTTATATAGTGAAGCTAACTATGGCTACACCTTC	CASSLYSEANYGYTF
NA	NA	TRBV14	TRBJ1-2	TGTGCCAGCAGCCTCCCGGCCCGGGGTGGCTACACCTTC	CASSLPARGGYTF
NA	NA	TRBV9	TRBJ1-3	TGTGCCAGCAGCCCCACCCGGGACCGAGGGTCTGGAAACACCATATATTTT	CASSPTRDRGSGNTIYF
TRBD2	NA	TRBV7-2	TRBJ2-1	TGTGCCAGCTCTTCGACTAGCGTGTTTAGCTCCTACAATGAGCAGTTCTTC	CASSSTSVFSSYNEQFF
NA	NA	TRBV19	TRBJ2-3	TGTGCCAGTAGTATGGGCCCATGGCGTTCGGAAGATACGCAGTATTTT	CASSMGPWRSEDTQYF
NA	NA	TRBV6-5	TRBJ1-5	TGTGCCAGCAGTTATCATTGGAACAATCAGCCCCAGCATTTT	CASSYHWNNQPQHF
TRBD1	NA	TRBV5-4	TRBJ2-7	TGTGCCAGCAGCTTGGGACAGGGTTCCTACGAGCAGTACTTC	CASSLGQGSYEQYF
NA	once	TRBV7-9	TRBJ1-4	TGTGCCAGCAGCGACCACAACGCTCGGCATGAAAAACTGTTTTTT	CASSDHNARHEKLFF
TRBD2	NA	TRBV9	TRBJ2-1	TGTGCCAGCAGCGTAAGAATCCAGCGGGACCACAATGAGCAGTTCTTC	CASSVRIQRDHNEQFF
NA	NA	TRBV27	TRBJ1-1	TGTGCCAGCAGTTTATCTGGACGAGACACTGAAGCTTTCTTT	CASSLSGRDTEAFF
NA	NA	TRBV9	TRBJ2-2	TGTGCCAGCAGCGTCCAGAGGGGGAGGGGGACCGGGGAGCTGTTTTTT	CASSVQRGRGTGELFF
NA	NA	TRBV5-4	TRBJ1-1	TGTGCCAGCAGCTTGGACTGGAGGAACACTGAAGCTTTCTTT	CASSLDWRNTEAFF
TRBD1	NA	TRBV4-1	TRBJ2-2	TGCGCCAGCAGCCAGATAACCGGGACAGATAACACCGGGGAGCTGTTTTTT	CASSQITGTDNTGELFF
NA	NA	TRBV9	TRBJ1-2	TGTGCCAGCAGCGGACCTGCGGGGGGAGGCTACACCTTC	CASSGPAGGGYTF
NA	NA	TRBV5-5	TRBJ2-5	TGTGCCAGCAGCTTGGGGGTCAGGGGCCAAGAGACCCAGTACTTC	CASSLGVRGQETQYF
NA	few	TRBV7-9	TRBJ1-4	TGTGCCAGCAGCCCCCAGGGAAATGAAAAACTGTTTTTT	CASSPQGNEKLFF
NA	NA	TRBV27	TRBJ2-1	TGTGCCAGCAGTTCCGCCACTGGCGGTGAGCAGTTCTTC	CASSSATGGEQFF
TRBD1	NA	TRBV27	TRBJ1-2	TGTGCCACCAGACAGGGGCGAGGCTACACCTTC	CATRQGRGYTF
NA	NA	TRBV28	TRBJ1-3	TGTGCCAGCAGTTTCGGGGGTTCTGGAAACACCATATATTTT	CASSFGGSGNTIYF
NA	once	TRBV2	TRBJ2-3	TGTGCCAGCGGTACAGCACCGGCTGCTAGCACAGATACGCAGTATTTT	CASGTAPAASTDTQYF
NA	once	TRBV2	TRBJ1-3	TGTGCCAGCAGTGTGAGCCGGGCCACCCCTGGAAACACCATATATTTT	CASSVSRATPGNTIYF
TRBD1	NA	TRBV5-6	TRBJ1-2	TGTGCCAGCAGCGGCGGTTCCGGGACAGTCTATGGCTACACCTTC	CASSGGSGTVYGYTF
TRBD2	NA	TRBV28	TRBJ2-7	TGTGCCATTAATATGGCGGGAGACACCTACGAGCAGTACTTC	CAINMAGDTYEQYF
NA	NA	TRBV5-1	TRBJ2-1	TGCGCCAGCAGCTTGGAACGGGCTTACAATGAGCAGTTCTTC	CASSLERAYNEQFF
NA	NA	TRBV19	TRBJ2-3	TGTGCCAGTAGTATTGGTTTTAGTTGGGCAGATACGCAGTATTTT	CASSIGFSWADTQYF